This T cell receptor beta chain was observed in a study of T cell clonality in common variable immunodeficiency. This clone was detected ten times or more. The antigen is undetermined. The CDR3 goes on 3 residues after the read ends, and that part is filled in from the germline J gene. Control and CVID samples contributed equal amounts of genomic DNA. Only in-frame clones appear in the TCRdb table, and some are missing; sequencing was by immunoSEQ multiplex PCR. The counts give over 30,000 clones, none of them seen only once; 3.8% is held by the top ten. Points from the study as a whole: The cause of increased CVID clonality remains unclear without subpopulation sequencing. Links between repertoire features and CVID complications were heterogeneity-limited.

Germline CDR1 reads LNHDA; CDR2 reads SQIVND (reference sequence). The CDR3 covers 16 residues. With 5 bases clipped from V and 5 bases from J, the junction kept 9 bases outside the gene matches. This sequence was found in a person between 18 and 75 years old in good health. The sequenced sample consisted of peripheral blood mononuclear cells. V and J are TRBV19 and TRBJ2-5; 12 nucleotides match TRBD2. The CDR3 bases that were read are TGTGCCAGTAGTCCGCTAGGACTAGCGGGGCGCGAGACC. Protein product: CASSPLGLAGRET. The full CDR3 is CASSPLGLAGRETQYF.